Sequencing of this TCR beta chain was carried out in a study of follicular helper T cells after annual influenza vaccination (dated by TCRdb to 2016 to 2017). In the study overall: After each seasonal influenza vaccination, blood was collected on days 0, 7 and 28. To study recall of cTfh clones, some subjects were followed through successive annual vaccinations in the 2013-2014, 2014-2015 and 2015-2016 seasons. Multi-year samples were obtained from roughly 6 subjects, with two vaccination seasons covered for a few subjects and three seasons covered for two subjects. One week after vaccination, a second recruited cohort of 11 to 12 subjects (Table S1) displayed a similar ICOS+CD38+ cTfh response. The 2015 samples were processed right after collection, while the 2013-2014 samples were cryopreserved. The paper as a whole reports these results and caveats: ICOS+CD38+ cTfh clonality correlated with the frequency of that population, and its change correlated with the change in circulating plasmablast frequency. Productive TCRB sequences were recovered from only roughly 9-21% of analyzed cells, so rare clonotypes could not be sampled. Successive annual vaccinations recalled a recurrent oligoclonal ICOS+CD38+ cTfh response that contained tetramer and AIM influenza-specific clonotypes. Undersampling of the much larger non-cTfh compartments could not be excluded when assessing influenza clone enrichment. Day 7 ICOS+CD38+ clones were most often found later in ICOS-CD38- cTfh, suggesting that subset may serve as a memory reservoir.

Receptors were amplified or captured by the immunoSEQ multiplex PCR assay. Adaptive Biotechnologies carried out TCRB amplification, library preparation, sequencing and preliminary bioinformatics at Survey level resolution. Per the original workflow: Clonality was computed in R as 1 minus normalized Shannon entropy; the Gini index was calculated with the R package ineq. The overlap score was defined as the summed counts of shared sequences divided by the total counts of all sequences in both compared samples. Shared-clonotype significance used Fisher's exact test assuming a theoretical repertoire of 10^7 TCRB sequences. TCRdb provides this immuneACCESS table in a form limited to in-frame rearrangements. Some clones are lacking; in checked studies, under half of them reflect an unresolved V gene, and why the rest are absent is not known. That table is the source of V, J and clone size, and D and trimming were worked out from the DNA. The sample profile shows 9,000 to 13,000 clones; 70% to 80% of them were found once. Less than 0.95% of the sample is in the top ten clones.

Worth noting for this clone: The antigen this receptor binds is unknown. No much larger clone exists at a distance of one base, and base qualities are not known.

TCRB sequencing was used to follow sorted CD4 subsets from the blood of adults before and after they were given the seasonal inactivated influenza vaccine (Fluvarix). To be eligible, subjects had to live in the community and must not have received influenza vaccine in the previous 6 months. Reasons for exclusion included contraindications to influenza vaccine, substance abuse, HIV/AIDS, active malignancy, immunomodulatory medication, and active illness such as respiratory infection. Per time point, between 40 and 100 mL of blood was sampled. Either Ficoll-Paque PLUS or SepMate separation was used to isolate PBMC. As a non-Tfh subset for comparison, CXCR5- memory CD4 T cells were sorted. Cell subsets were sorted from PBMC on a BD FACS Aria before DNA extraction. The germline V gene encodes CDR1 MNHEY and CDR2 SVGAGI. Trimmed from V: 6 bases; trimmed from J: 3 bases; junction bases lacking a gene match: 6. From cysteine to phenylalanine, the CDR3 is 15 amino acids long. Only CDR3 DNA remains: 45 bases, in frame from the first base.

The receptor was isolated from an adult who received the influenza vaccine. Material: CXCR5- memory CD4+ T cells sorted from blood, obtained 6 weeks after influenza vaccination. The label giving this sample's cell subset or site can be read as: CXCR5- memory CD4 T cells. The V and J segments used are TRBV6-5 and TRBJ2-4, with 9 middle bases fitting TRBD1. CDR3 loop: CASRGTGTVKNIQYF. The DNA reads TGTGCCAGCAGGGGGACAGGGACTGTCAAAAACATTCAGTACTTC.